This T cell receptor beta chain was retrieved from a study of blood T cell repertoires in COVID-19. Background on the study: Sample material is recorded as cDNA or gDNA derived from T cells, B-cell-depleted T cells, or PBMCs.

The germline gives CDR1 MNHEY, CDR2 SVGAGI. This CDR3 is built from 13 residues. The junction had 2 bases not matched to a gene; V was cut back by 7 bases and J by 4 bases. Authors' processing steps: By means of reference gene primer amplification, nucleated cell counts were estimated. This table comes from immunoSEQ multiplex PCR, and its TCRdb copy is limited to in-frame clones, with some not included. V, J and clone size derive from that table, while D and trimming were established from the DNA sequence. Of more than 60,000 clones detected, around 89% appear once; the ten largest clones hold 5.3%.

The sequence derives from a middle-aged man with acute or convalescent COVID-19. The source material was peripheral blood. The chain recombines TRBV6-5 with TRBJ2-3, with TRBD2 matching over 10 bases. The CDR3 region is CASNLAGADTQYF. The CDR3, as DNA: TGTGCCAGCAATCTAGCGGGAGCAGATACGCAGTATTTT.